The subject of this entry is one TCR beta chain. The data were obtained in a study of blood T cells in healthy people across ages. The authors ran a second PCR of roughly 6 to 12 cycles using a sample-barcoded 5' primer and a J-beta primer mix. TCRdb re-called the 5' RACE reads with MiXCR, one entry per CDR3 protein. The profile covers 800,000 or so distinct CDR3 sequences, with approximately 25% appearing a single time and approximately 4% taken by the ten largest. From germline, CDR1 is DFQATT and CDR2 SNEGSKA (reference sequence). The CDR3 covers 15 residues. J gave up 1 base and V 1 base, and 6 bases lay outside the gene matches. In addition, the sample was reused for a study of T cells of mothers and their children.

The sequencing sample was made of blood. The source of this sequence is a boy younger than 18 in good health. The V call is TRBV20-1, the J call TRBJ2-7; the match to TRBD2 covers 8 bases. The CDR3 DNA follows: TGCAGTGCTAGAGTTTTAGCGGGACCTTCCTACGAGCAGTACTTC. It codes for CSARVLAGPSYEQYF.